This TCR beta chain is from a study of cytomegalovirus exposure and HLA in healthy donors. Donors showed nominal health when sampled, although they likely had unrecorded immune exposures. Researchers ran the PCR with 60 Vbeta and 13 Jbeta primers. Clones were sequenced by immunoSEQ multiplex PCR, and TCRdb holds only the in-frame ones, with some missing. The sample lists around 140,000 clones, 77% occurring once. The CDR3 contains 15 residues. The germline gives CDR1 MNHNY, CDR2 SVGAGI (reference sequence). J was trimmed by 6 bases and V by 4 bases; bases with no gene match: 5. Study observations and caveats: Common viral pathogens seemed to be connected with several of the most significant clusters, according to a later analysis. Cytomegalovirus association was listed for approximately 150 TCR beta chains.

The count of this clone is one. Its cognate antigen is unknown. This sequence was found in a woman in her forties in good health and CMV-seronegative. The genes are TRBV6-6 and TRBJ2-7; 14 bases line up with TRBD2. The material sequenced was PBMCs. The CDR3 spells CASSSLGTSGSEQYF. CDR3 coding DNA: TGTGCCAGCAGTTCCCTCGGGACTAGCGGGAGCGAGCAGTACTTC.